This T cell receptor beta chain originates from a study of T cell repertoires and Cas9 in healthy adults. At the level of the study: Characterization of SpCas9-reactive CD4 and CD8 T cells covered multi-effector potency, cytotoxicity and lineage.

The CDR3 runs 14 residues. Trimming removed 5 bases at V and 8 bases at J, with 18 bases between. Germline V CDR1 and CDR2: SEHNR, FQNEAQ (reference sequence). To note about this clone: Antigen specificity is unknown.

The method was immunoSEQ multiplex PCR; TCRdb's version includes in-frame clones alone and lacks a portion of them. Here the sample spans almost 15,000 clones, around nine tenths being singletons. Study results and caveats: SpCas9-reactive regulatory T cells reportedly mitigated SpCas9-reactive effector T cells in vitro.

Material for sequencing was Tregs (CD4+, CD25+, CD127-, CD137-, CD154-) from PBMCs; culture status not recorded. The clonotype was recovered from a human donor in good health. The genes are TRBV7-9 and TRBJ1-2; D ambiguous. The CDR3 region has the DNA TGTGCCAGCAGCCTTACCGGTACTCCGGGAGGCTACACCTTC. Its protein product is CASSLTGTPGGYTF.